This T cell receptor (beta chain) is from a study of kidney transplant recipient with SARS-CoV-2 infection. This clonotype has ten or more counts. MiXCR was run by TCRdb on the reads, yielding one entry per CDR3 protein. The sample includes roughly 250,000 distinct CDR3 sequences, more than 25% of them seen just once. The V and J ends lost 3 bases and 7 bases respectively, with 27 bases between them. Germline V lookup: CDR1 MGHRA, CDR2 YSYEKL. The CDR3 runs to 18 residues. The specimen was a blood sample, collected at baseline and on day 111 from a kidney transplant recipient. This TCR was recovered from a male patient younger than 45 who had COVID-19 and was a kidney transplant recipient. Some T cells may originate from the graft donor. The chain couples TRBV4-1 to TRBJ1-2; D may be TRBD1 (6 bases). DNA of the CDR3: TGCGCCAGCAGCCACCGAAGTCGAAGCGGGGACAAGAGGTCTGGCTACACCTTC. Its translation: CASSHRSRSGDKRSGYTF.